These 19 T cell receptor beta chains share one sample of origin, sequenced in a study of T cells in Graves' hyperthyroidism and ophthalmopathy (dated by TCRdb to the late 2010s). The protocol used for the library was multiplex PCR. Sequencing was carried out with an Illumina HiSeq 2000. The TCR beta CDR3 regions were amplified from RNA transcripts. The TCR CDR3 was subjected to a first round of RT-PCR using the HTBI primer set and the Qiagen OneStep RT-PCR kit. Clones were called with MiXCR by TCRdb after fastp trimmed the public reads at Q25, and only in-frame beta chains were retained. One record per CDR3 amino acid sequence lists the most common genes and DNA. This sample holds fewer than 600,000 distinct CDR3 sequences; 14% were observed only once. The top ten clonotypes cover approximately 13% of the sample. Sequencing input: blood. The receptor source for this set is a woman aged 40 to 50 with Graves' hyperthyroidism.

This clonotype was seen repeatedly, ten times or more. The chain has TRBV12-3 or TRBV12-4 and TRBJ2-7, with a possible D match to TRBD1 (5 bases). This CDR3 comprises 15 residues. Between the trimmed V and J ends, which lost 6 bases and 3 bases, there was a span of 18 bases. This CDR3 is CASSPRVGRSYEQYF. CDR3 sequence (DNA): TGTGCCAGCAGCCCCAGGGTGGGGCGAAGCTACGAGCAGTACTTC.

This clonotype was detected ten times or more. The chain combines TRBV30 with TRBJ2-2; D possibly corresponds to TRBD2 (5 bases). With 5 bases removed from V and 6 bases from J, the gap between germline ends came to 13 bases. This CDR3 is 13 amino acids long. The germline CDR1 and CDR2 sequences are GTSNPN and SVGIG (reference sequence). The CDR3 nucleotides read TGTGCCTGGGGAAGGAGGTCGGCCGGGGAGCTGTTTTTT. It yields the protein CAWGRRSAGELFF.

This clonotype was observed many times. The rearrangement uses TRBV28 and TRBJ2-3, with 7 bases identical to TRBD2. CDR3 length equals 19 residues. The V segment lost 0 bases and the J segment 1 base; nucleotides outside the gene matches: 13. Germline V gives CDR1 MDHEN, CDR2 SYDVKM. The CDR3 loop reads CASSLWNPSSGFGTDTQYF. CDR3 bases: TGTGCCAGCAGTTTATGGAATCCCTCTAGCGGCTTTGGCACAGATACGCAGTATTTT.

A remark on this clonotype: The junction departs from the called germline gene at one end, perhaps through a read error. The chain uses TRBV29-1 and TRBJ2-1; the D gene is possibly TRBD1 (6 bases). Germline CDR1 SQVTM, CDR2 ANQGSEA. This CDR3 has 15 amino acids. The CDR3 coding sequence is TGCAGCGTTCGCCAGGGGTCGAACTCCCACAATGAGCAGTTCTTC. Translating gives CSVRQGSNSHNEQFF.

This rearrangement joins TRBV2 to TRBJ2-7; the D gene is possibly TRBD2 (6 bases). V lost 11 bases and J 7 bases, leaving 21 bases between the germline ends. This CDR3 comprises 13 residues. Looked up from germline, CDR1 is SNHLY and CDR2 is FYNNEI. CDR3 DNA sequence: TGTGCCTCCAGCACAGATAGTGGAGGGGAGCAGTACTTC. Its protein is CASSTDSGGEQYF.

The sample holds a few counts of this clonotype. This chain connects TRBV6-2 or TRBV6-3 to TRBJ2-2; 12 bases match TRBD2. The CDR3 sequence is 18 residues long. Germline V lookup: CDR1 MNHEY, CDR2 SVGEGT. The trim removed 6 bases at V and 7 bases at J, leaving 15 bases unmatched. CDR3 in DNA: TGTGCCAGCAGCCGAAGGCATCGACTAGCGGGAGAAGTCGGGGAGCTGTTTTTT. Amino acid sequence: CASSRRHRLAGEVGELFF.

The chain has TRBV7-9 and TRBJ1-5; tentatively, D is TRBD1 (5 bases). Germline CDR1 and CDR2: SEHNR and FQNEAQ (reference sequence). This CDR3 is 12 amino acids long. V lost 8 bases, J lost 1 base, and 6 bases lay in between. For the CDR3, the DNA is TGTGCCAGCGGGACCAGCAATCAGCCCCAGCATTTT. Amino acid sequence: CASGTSNQPQHF. The variable domain in full, with the rest retrieved from reference TRBV7-9 and TRBJ1-5, is DTGVSQNPRHKITKRGQNVTFRCDPISEHNRLYWYRQTLGQGPEFLTYFQNEAQLEKSRLLSDRFSAERPKGSFSTLEIQRTEQGDSAMYLCASGTSNQPQHFGDGTRLSIL.

The chain couples TRBV28 to TRBJ1-3; 8 nucleotides match TRBD1. With V trimmed by 5 bases and J by 6 bases, 6 bases remained unmatched. The CDR3 runs 14 residues. Germline V gene data show CDR1 as MDHEN and CDR2 as SYDVKM. The CDR3 region has the DNA TGTGCCAGCAGTGGACAGGGACGGGAAAACACCATATATTTT. Amino acids: CASSGQGRENTIYF.

This clonotype was counted only a few times. V is TRBV28 and J is TRBJ1-4; D remains ambiguous. Trimming cost V 5 bases and J 0 bases, with 13 bases left between them. The CDR3 extends over 16 amino acids. Germline CDR1 is MDHEN and CDR2 is SYDVKM. CDR3 residues: CASSGPEAATNEKLFF. The CDR3 bases are TGTGCCAGCAGTGGACCCGAAGCGGCAACTAATGAAAAACTGTTTTTT. Complete variable domain (other parts from reference TRBV28 and TRBJ1-4): DVKVTQSSRYLVKRTGEKVFLECVQDMDHENMFWYRQDPGLGLRLIYFSYDVKMKEKGDIPEGYSVSREKKERFSLILESASTNQTSMYLCASSGPEAATNEKLFFGSGTQLSVL.

This clonotype was seen ten or more times. The chain combines TRBV5-1 with TRBJ2-1; either TRBD1 or TRBD2 may fit D (5 bases each). Germline V CDR1 and CDR2: SGHRS, YFSETQ. The V and J ends lost 3 bases and 8 bases respectively, with 9 bases between them. There are 12 residues in the CDR3. The CDR3: CASSWVGDEQFF. The DNA for the CDR3 is TGCGCCAGCAGCTGGGTGGGGGATGAGCAGTTCTTC.

At least ten counts were recorded for this clonotype. The CDR3 loop reads CASSPSIILAGVDGNEQFF. Here the CDR3 DNA reads TGCGCCAGCAGTCCCTCCATCATACTAGCGGGAGTCGATGGGAATGAGCAGTTCTTC. The chain recombines TRBV5-1 with TRBJ2-1; TRBD2 matches 11 bases. Per the germline V gene, CDR1 is SGHRS and CDR2 is YFSETQ. After removal of 5 bases from V and 7 bases from J, the junction contained 20 bases not matched to a gene. The CDR3 sequence is 19 residues long.

The chain is built from TRBV4-1 and TRBJ1-1, with D possibly being TRBD1 (6 bases). Trimming stripped 4 bases from V and 0 bases from J, with 18 bases between. This CDR3 contains 17 residues. The V gene's germline CDR1 is MGHRA and CDR2 YSYEKL. Here the CDR3 reads CASSRQGHGEMNTEAFF. The CDR3 nucleotides are TGCGCCAGCAGCCGCCAGGGACATGGGGAAATGAACACTGAAGCTTTCTTT.

This clonotype came up a few times. The chain links TRBV19 to TRBJ2-3; 9 bases align to TRBD1. CDR3 size: 17 residues. The germline V gene encodes CDR1 LNHDA and CDR2 SQIVND (reference sequence). V lost 2 bases, J lost 2 bases, and 8 bases stayed unmatched. The CDR3, as DNA: TGTGCCAGTAGTATACCCTTGGGGACAGGGTCCACAGATACGCAGTATTTT. Translating gives CASSIPLGTGSTDTQYF.

This clonotype was counted ten times or more. This rearrangement joins TRBV3-1 to TRBJ1-5, with a possible D match to TRBD1 (6 bases). Germline assignment: CDR1 LGHDT and CDR2 YNNKEL (reference sequence). This CDR3 contains 14 residues. Deletions cut 1 base from V and 6 bases from J, with 10 bases between. The CDR3 spells CASSQAGEAQPQHF. The CDR3 nucleotides are TGTGCCAGCAGCCAAGCAGGGGAGGCTCAGCCCCAGCATTTT.

This sequence joins TRBV10-2 and TRBJ1-2, with D possibly matching TRBD1 (6 bases). The germline gives CDR1 WSHSY, CDR2 SAAADI. This CDR3 has 12 amino acids. CDR3 region: CSAPGHHYGYTF. DNA for the CDR3: TGCTCCGCGCCGGGACATCACTATGGCTACACCTTC.

Many counts were recorded for this clonotype. The genes are TRBV28 and TRBJ2-7, with D possibly TRBD1 on 6 matching bases. Germline values: CDR1 MDHEN, CDR2 SYDVKM. Between the trimmed V and J ends, which lost 6 bases and 5 bases, there was a span of 23 bases. This CDR3 has 16 residues. For the CDR3, the DNA is TGTGCCAGCAGCCCCAGACAGACAGGCTGGGAAAACGAGCAGTACTTC. Translation: CASSPRQTGWENEQYF.

Details on this clonotype: One end of the junction fails to match germline, which may point to a read error. The chain combines TRBV28 with TRBJ2-7; D tentatively fits TRBD1 or TRBD2 (5 bases each). Per germline, CDR1 MDHEN and CDR2 SYDVKM. The CDR3 totals 14 residues. The CDR3 here is CANSFEGFSYEQYF. For the CDR3, the DNA is TGTGCCAACAGTTTTGAGGGGTTCTCCTACGAGCAGTACTTC.

This clonotype was seen at least ten times. V and J are TRBV30 and TRBJ1-2, with no clear D. From germline, CDR1 is GTSNPN and CDR2 SVGIG (reference sequence). V was pared by 4 bases and J by 4 bases, with 7 bases between. This CDR3 spans 11 amino acids. CDR3 region: CAWTQTYGYTF. The CDR3 DNA sequence: TGTGCCTGGACCCAGACCTATGGCTACACCTTC.

Many counts were recorded for this clonotype. The chain recombines TRBV7-9 with TRBJ2-3; weak D call: TRBD1 (6 bases). The V gene lost 0 bases and the J gene lost 2 bases, with 12 bases spanning the gap. Germline values: CDR1 SEHNR, CDR2 FQNEAQ (reference sequence). CDR3 length: 16 amino acids. The CDR3 DNA reads as TGTGCCAGCAGCTTAGCGGGACAAATATTCACAGATACGCAGTATTTT. It yields the protein CASSLAGQIFTDTQYF.